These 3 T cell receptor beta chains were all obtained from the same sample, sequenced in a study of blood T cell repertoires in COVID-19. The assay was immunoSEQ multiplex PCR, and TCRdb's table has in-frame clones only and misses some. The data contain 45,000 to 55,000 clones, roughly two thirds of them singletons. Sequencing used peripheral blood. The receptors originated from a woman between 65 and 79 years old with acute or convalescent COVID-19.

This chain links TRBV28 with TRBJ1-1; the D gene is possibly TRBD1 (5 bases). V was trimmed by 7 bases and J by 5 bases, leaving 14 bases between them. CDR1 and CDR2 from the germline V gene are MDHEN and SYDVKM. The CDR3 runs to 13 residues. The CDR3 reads CASIRNPGTEAFF. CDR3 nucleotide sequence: TGTGCCAGCATCAGAAATCCAGGGACTGAAGCTTTCTTT. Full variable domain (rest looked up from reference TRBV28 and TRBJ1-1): DVKVTQSSRYLVKRTGEKVFLECVQDMDHENMFWYRQDPGLGLRLIYFSYDVKMKEKGDIPEGYSVSREKKERFSLILESASTNQTSMYLCASIRNPGTEAFFGQGTRLTVV.

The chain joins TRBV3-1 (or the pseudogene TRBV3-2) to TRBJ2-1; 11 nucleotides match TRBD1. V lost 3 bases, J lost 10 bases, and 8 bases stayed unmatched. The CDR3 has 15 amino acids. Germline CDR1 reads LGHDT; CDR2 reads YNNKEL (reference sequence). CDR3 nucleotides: TGTGCCAGCAGCCACCTTGGACAGGGGGCTCGGGAGCAGTTCTTC. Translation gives CASSHLGQGAREQFF.

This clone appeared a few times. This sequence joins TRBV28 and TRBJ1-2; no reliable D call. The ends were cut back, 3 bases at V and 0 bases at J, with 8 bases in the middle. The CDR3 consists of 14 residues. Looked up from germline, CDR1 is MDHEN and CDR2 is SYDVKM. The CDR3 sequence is CASSLITANYGYTF. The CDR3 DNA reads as TGTGCCAGCAGTTTGATAACAGCTAACTATGGCTACACCTTC.